What follows are 15 T cell receptor beta chains derived from one specimen sequenced in a study of T cells in Graves' hyperthyroidism and ophthalmopathy. The investigators amplified TCR beta CDR3 regions from RNA transcripts. RT-PCR in the first round (using the HTBI primer set) targeted the TCR CDR3. TCRdb re-analysed the multiplex PCR reads in MiXCR, keeping a single row per CDR3 protein. The sample records around 250,000 distinct CDR3 sequences, about 14% being singletons. The specimen sequenced was blood. Every receptor here comes from a woman aged 40-49 years with Graves' hyperthyroidism that later progressed to Graves' ophthalmopathy.

This clonotype was counted ten times or more. The gene calls are TRBV9 and TRBJ2-1; TRBD2 aligns across 8 bases. Trimming removed 0 bases from V and 14 bases from J; junction bases left unmatched: 25. CDR1 SGDLS and CDR2 YYNGEE come from the germline V gene. The CDR3 spans 19 residues. CDR3 nucleotides: TGTGCCAGCAGCGTAGATCCTCTGTCTCTAGCGGGTATGGTTCCCTGGGAGTTCTTC. Its translation: CASSVDPLSLAGMVPWEFF.

This clonotype appeared many times. This rearrangement joins TRBV20-1 to TRBJ1-6; possible D gene TRBD1, 5 bases. This CDR3 region has 14 residues. Germline V gives CDR1 DFQATT, CDR2 SNEGSKA (reference sequence). CDR3: CTVGTGTDNSPLHF. CDR3 in DNA: TGCACCGTGGGGACCGGAACCGATAATTCACCCCTCCACTTT.

This clonotype was detected many times. The chain carries TRBV28 and TRBJ2-1; perhaps TRBD2 as D (5 bases). Germline V CDR1 and CDR2: MDHEN, SYDVKM. The V end was cut by 3 bases, the J end by 3 bases, with 12 bases between. The CDR3 extends over 15 amino acids. The CDR3 bases are TGTGCCAGCAGTTTTCTGAGCGGACTCTACAATGAGCAGTTCTTC. Translated: CASSFLSGLYNEQFF.

This clonotype was observed at least ten times. The CDR3: CASSLAAGAVTGELFF. The DNA for the CDR3 is TGTGCCAGCAGCTTGGCAGCGGGAGCGGTCACCGGGGAGCTGTTTTTT. This sequence joins TRBV5-6 and TRBJ2-2; 8 bases agree with TRBD2. J lost 4 bases, V lost 0 bases, and 5 bases had no gene match. CDR3 length: 16 amino acids. CDR1 SGHDT and CDR2 YYEEEE come from the germline V gene. The complete variable domain, with remaining parts taken from reference TRBV5-6 and TRBJ2-2, reads DAGVTQSPTHLIKTRGQQVTLRCSPKSGHDTVSWYQQALGQGPQFIFQYYEEEERQRGNFPDRFSGHQFPNYSSELNVNALLLGDSALYLCASSLAAGAVTGELFFGEGSRLTVL.

This clonotype appeared many times. V is TRBV27 and J is TRBJ2-7; D unclear. CDR1 MNHEY and CDR2 SMNVEV come from the germline V gene (reference sequence). The CDR3 loop spans 13 amino acids. The ends were cut back, 6 bases at V and 0 bases at J, with 9 bases in the middle. CDR3 DNA: TGTGCCAGCAGCTTTGGGATCTCCTACGAGCAGTACTTC. Residues: CASSFGISYEQYF.

This clonotype was counted ten times or more. This chain joins TRBV28 and TRBJ2-7, with a possible D match to TRBD2 (5 bases). V lost 6 bases and J lost 9, with 18 bases in between. The germline CDR1 and CDR2 sequences are MDHEN and SYDVKM. This CDR3 spans 13 amino acids. CDR3 sequence (DNA): TGTGCCAGCAGCTCTAGCCAAATCGAGGGGCAGTACTTC. It is translated as CASSSSQIEGQYF. Supplemented by reference TRBV28 and TRBJ2-7, the full variable domain reads DVKVTQSSRYLVKRTGEKVFLECVQDMDHENMFWYRQDPGLGLRLIYFSYDVKMKEKGDIPEGYSVSREKKERFSLILESASTNQTSMYLCASSSSQIEGQYFGPGTRLTVT.

This clonotype was counted at least ten times. The chain links TRBV14 to TRBJ2-2; 7 nucleotides match TRBD2. CDR3 length: 14 amino acids. With 4 bases clipped from V and 4 bases from J, the junction kept 3 bases outside the gene matches. CDR1 is SGHDN and CDR2 is FVKESK in the germline V gene. The CDR3 DNA follows: TGTGCCAGCAGCCTTGCGGGAGTCACCGGGGAGCTGTTTTTT. Encoded protein: CASSLAGVTGELFF.

This clonotype was seen at least ten times. This sequence joins TRBV5-6 and TRBJ2-1; 8 bases map to TRBD2. V trimming: 4 bases; J trimming: 7 bases; junction bases outside the gene matches: 4. CDR1 is SGHDT and CDR2 is YYEEEE in the germline V gene. The CDR3 totals 13 residues. The CDR3 loop is CASSEGTSNEQFF. The CDR3 DNA sequence: TGTGCCAGCAGCGAAGGGACTAGTAATGAGCAGTTCTTC.

Many counts were recorded for this clonotype. The genes are TRBV7-9 and TRBJ2-1, with 9 bases identical to TRBD2. The V and J ends lost 1 base and 0 bases, in that order; junction bases with no gene match: 10. Germline V CDR1 and CDR2: SEHNR, FQNEAQ (reference sequence). This CDR3 region has 19 residues. This CDR3 is CASSLVRLAVRSSYNEQFF. CDR3 nucleotide sequence: TGTGCCAGCAGCTTAGTAAGACTAGCGGTTCGCAGCTCCTACAATGAGCAGTTCTTC.

This clonotype was seen many times. J is TRBJ2-5 and V is TRBV18, with a tentative D call TRBD2 (6 bases). There are 11 residues in the CDR3. The germline V gene encodes CDR1 KGHSH and CDR2 LQKENI. The V gene lost 8 bases and the J gene lost 5 bases, with 9 bases spanning the gap. The CDR3 DNA reads TGTGCCAGCCGTCGGGAGGAGACCCAGTACTTC. Translated: CASRREETQYF. The full variable domain, in which reference TRBV18 and TRBJ2-5 provide the parts outside the CDR3, is NAGVMQNPRHLVRRRGQEARLRCSPMKGHSHVYWYRQLPEEGLKFMVYLQKENIIDESGMPKERFSAEFPKEGPSILRIQQVVRGDSAAYFCASRREETQYFGPGTRLLVL.

The chain recombines TRBV5-1 with TRBJ2-7, with D unclear. Germline CDR1 is SGHRS and CDR2 is YFSETQ. The length of the CDR3 is 15 residues. V was clipped by 4 bases and J by 2 bases, with 16 bases between them. CDR3 loop: CASSLSSGGTYEQYF. As DNA, the CDR3 is TGCGCCAGCAGCCTCAGTAGTGGTGGGACCTACGAGCAGTACTTC.

This clonotype occurred many times. For the CDR3, the DNA is TGCAGTGCTAGAGATCTTGGCGCAGGGTCGACTGAAGCTTTCTTT. Its protein is CSARDLGAGSTEAFF. The V gene is TRBV20-1, the J gene TRBJ1-1; tentative D call: TRBD1 (5 bases). The V gene lost 0 bases and the J gene lost 5 bases, with 16 bases spanning the gap. Germline CDR1 DFQATT, CDR2 SNEGSKA (reference sequence). The CDR3 spans 15 residues.

This clonotype was seen ten or more times. The V and J genes are TRBV5-1 and TRBJ2-3; the match to TRBD1 covers 8 bases. The CDR3 is 15 amino acids. Germline CDR1 reads SGHRS; CDR2 reads YFSETQ. V lost 6 bases to trimming and J lost 1 base; unmatched junction nucleotides: 7. CDR3 nucleotides: TGCGCCAGCATACATCCGGGACAGGGCACAGATACGCAGTATTTT. It codes for CASIHPGQGTDTQYF.

In this sample, this clonotype turned up many times. The genes are TRBV2 and TRBJ1-5; no firm D call. The CDR3 contains 15 residues. Trimming removed 3 bases from V and 0 bases from J, with 9 bases in between. The germline V gene encodes CDR1 SNHLY and CDR2 FYNNEI. CDR3 DNA sequence: TGTGCCAGCAGTGAGGTAGGGTATAGCAATCAGCCCCAGCATTTT. Its translation: CASSEVGYSNQPQHF.

This clonotype was recorded at least ten times. The rearrangement uses TRBV27 and TRBJ2-1; D remains unclear. Per germline, CDR1 MNHEY and CDR2 SMNVEV (reference sequence). Between the trimmed V and J ends, which lost 3 bases and 1 base, there was a span of 7 bases. The CDR3 is 14 residues long. CDR3 DNA: TGTGCCAGCAGTTTGCGAAGGTCCTACAATGAGCAGTTCTTC. Amino acid sequence: CASSLRRSYNEQFF.